This T cell receptor beta chain was captured in a study of blood T cell repertoires in COVID-19. In the study overall: Italy, Spain and the United States were the sources of the convalescent and acute COVID-19 samples.

Only in-frame clones appear in the TCRdb table, and some are missing; sequencing was by immunoSEQ multiplex PCR. This sample has some 230,000 clones, with 85% to 90% found just once. Participants reported their clinical history, and cohort assignment relied on those reports. Germline lookup yields CDR1 MDHEN and CDR2 SYDVKM. V was trimmed by 4 bases and J by 8 bases, leaving 8 bases between them. The CDR3 has 11 residues. This clonotype was obtained from a woman aged 18-35 years in a cohort exposed to, infected with or recovered from COVID-19 (not recorded which). The chain joins TRBV28 to TRBJ1-2; D remains ambiguous. The sequencing sample was made of PBMCs or T cells enriched from blood (not recorded which). CDR3 sequence reads: CASSSRWGYTF. CDR3 sequence (DNA): TGTGCCAGCAGTTCGAGATGGGGCTACACCTTC.